What follows are 30 T cell receptor beta chains derived from one specimen sequenced in a study of shared clonotypes between healthy human individuals. Only CD45RO-negative cells positively selected for CCR7 counted as naive CD8 cells, so terminally differentiated effector memory CD45RA+ cells were excluded. The protocol was immunoSEQ multiplex PCR, while the TCRdb copy is restricted to in-frame clones and leaves out a portion. Here the sample spans around 2.1 million clones, 85% to 95% being singletons. Material for sequencing was naive CD8+ T cells from PBMCs. These receptors all stem from a man between 18 and 29 years old in good health. Some clones in this sample may be carry-over from other donors' samples.

V and J are TRBV6-6 and TRBJ2-5; D possibly corresponds to TRBD1 (5 bases). CDR3 size: 15 residues. Trimming shortened V by 6 bases and J by 1 base, and 15 bases separated the two germline ends. In germline, CDR1 is MNHNY, CDR2 SVGAGI (reference sequence). The CDR3 DNA reads TGTGCCAGCAGCTCCTACAGGAAGATCCAAGAGACCCAGTACTTC. Its translation is CASSSYRKIQETQYF.

Remarks on this clone: Other DNA sequences in the same sample also yield this CDR3. The chain is built from TRBV27 and TRBJ1-1, with D possibly being TRBD1 (5 bases). The CDR3 contains 14 residues. Germline CDR1 reads MNHEY; CDR2 reads SMNVEV (reference sequence). Trimming took off 3 bases at V and 0 bases at J, with 8 bases between the two ends. Here the CDR3 reads CASSFRGLNTEAFF. The DNA of the CDR3 is TGTGCCAGCAGTTTCCGGGGACTGAACACTGAAGCTTTCTTT.

This clone was detected only once. The J gene is TRBJ2-2, the V gene TRBV7-2; D is unclear. Germline lookup yields CDR1 SGHTA and CDR2 FQGNSA. The CDR3 extends over 17 amino acids. Trimming pared 1 base from V and 2 bases from J, leaving 14 bases between. The CDR3 sequence: CASSLEVLVPNTGELFF. CDR3 nucleotides: TGTGCCAGCAGCTTAGAAGTCCTTGTACCTAACACCGGGGAGCTGTTTTTT. The entire variable domain, with the rest obtained from reference TRBV7-2 and TRBJ2-2, is as follows: GAGVSQSPSNKVTEKGKDVELRCDPISGHTALYWYRQSLGQGLEFLIYFQGNSAPDKSGLPSDRFSAERTGGSVSTLTIQRTQQEDSAVYLCASSLEVLVPNTGELFFGEGSRLTVL.

This clone has a single count. The chain employs TRBV29-1 and TRBJ2-7; possible D gene TRBD1, 5 bases. Trimming removed 4 bases at V and 0 bases at J, with 10 bases between. Germline V CDR1 and CDR2: SQVTM, ANQGSEA. The CDR3 covers 13 residues. The CDR3 DNA follows: TGCAGCGTTGCGGCAGGGAACTCCTACGAGCAGTACTTC. Translated, it gives CSVAAGNSYEQYF.

This clone appeared once. The genes are TRBV11-2 and TRBJ1-1, with D maybe TRBD1 (6 bases). V gave up 3 bases and J gave up 3 bases, with 14 bases separating them. Germline CDR1 and CDR2: SGHAT and FQNNGV. The CDR3 has 15 amino acids. As DNA, the CDR3 is TGTGCCAGCAGCTTTCCGACGGGGGCCGACACTGAAGCTTTCTTT. This gives the protein CASSFPTGADTEAFF.

The J gene is TRBJ2-5, the V gene TRBV11-2; 14 bases are shared with TRBD2. The CDR3 totals 16 residues. V trimming: 3 bases; J trimming: 1 base; junction bases outside the gene matches: 1. Germline V gives CDR1 SGHAT, CDR2 FQNNGV. The CDR3 protein is CASSLGTSGSQETQYF. CDR3 in DNA: TGTGCCAGCAGCTTGGGGACTAGCGGGAGCCAAGAGACCCAGTACTTC. The full variable domain, with the rest looked up from reference TRBV11-2 and TRBJ2-5, is EAGVAQSPRYKIIEKRQSVAFWCNPISGHATLYWYQQILGQGPKLLIQFQNNGVVDDSQLPKDRFSAERLKGVDSTLKIQPAKLEDSAVYLCASSLGTSGSQETQYFGPGTRLLVL.

The chain employs TRBV5-6 and TRBJ2-3; D is possibly TRBD2 (5 bases). Trimming cost V 0 bases and J 4 bases, with 9 bases left between them. Germline V lookup: CDR1 SGHDT, CDR2 YYEEEE. The CDR3 contains 14 residues. CDR3 sequence reads: CASSLVLAPDTQYF. CDR3 DNA: TGTGCCAGCAGCTTGGTCCTAGCCCCAGATACGCAGTATTTT.

The chain combines TRBV7-9 with TRBJ2-1; D not resolved. V lost 6 bases to trimming and J lost 13 bases, with 13 bases between them. The germline CDR1 and CDR2 sequences are SEHNR and FQNEAQ (reference sequence). There are 11 residues in the CDR3. CDR3 DNA: TGTGCCAGCAGAGTTGACTCCCCCCAGTTCTTC. Translating it yields CASRVDSPQFF.

The chain carries TRBV5-8 and TRBJ1-2, with 9 nucleotides matching TRBD1. Trimming took 2 bases from V and 4 from J; bases not matched to a gene: 6. The germline CDR1 and CDR2 sequences are SGHTS and YDEGEE. There are 15 residues in the CDR3. The chain's CDR3 is CASSFRGQGTYGYTF. The DNA for the CDR3 is TGTGCCAGCAGCTTTAGGGGACAGGGTACCTATGGCTACACCTTC. Full variable domain (rest looked up from reference TRBV5-8 and TRBJ1-2): EAGVTQSPTHLIKTRGQQATLRCSPISGHTSVYWYQQALGLGLQFLLWYDEGEERNRGNFPPRFSGRQFPNYSSELNVNALELEDSALYLCASSFRGQGTYGYTFGSGTRLTVV.

This clone was counted between two and nine times. This chain links TRBV29-1 with TRBJ1-1; 9 bases match TRBD1. Germline V CDR1 and CDR2: SQVTM, ANQGSEA. V gave up 6 bases and J gave up 1 base; unmatched junction bases: 3. The CDR3 has 13 amino acids. CDR3 sequence (DNA): TGCAGCGTCCGGACAGGGGCGAACACTGAAGCTTTCTTT. Translation: CSVRTGANTEAFF.

J is TRBJ1-2 and V is TRBV7-9; 7 bases map to TRBD1. The CDR3 consists of 16 residues. The V segment lost 3 bases and the J segment 2 bases; nucleotides outside the gene matches: 9. Germline CDR1 reads SEHNR; CDR2 reads FQNEAQ (reference sequence). In DNA form, the CDR3 reads TGTGCCAGCAGCTTCTCCGGACAGGACTGGAACTATGGCTACACCTTC. Its translation: CASSFSGQDWNYGYTF.

Only a few counts were recorded for this clone. The chain links TRBV19 to TRBJ2-2; tentatively, D is TRBD2 (5 bases). The ends were cut back, 3 bases at V and 0 bases at J, with 8 bases in the middle. This CDR3 is built from 15 residues. Germline assignment: CDR1 LNHDA and CDR2 SQIVND (reference sequence). In DNA form, the CDR3 reads TGTGCCAGTAGTATTAGCGCTGCGAACACCGGGGAGCTGTTTTTT. Translating gives CASSISAANTGELFF.

The chain recombines TRBV7-9 with TRBJ1-2; 9 bases line up with TRBD1. Germline values: CDR1 SEHNR, CDR2 FQNEAQ (reference sequence). CDR3 size: 14 residues. CDR3 residues: CATGVGTGSFGYTF. The CDR3 DNA reads as TGTGCAACGGGAGTAGGGACAGGGTCTTTTGGCTACACCTTC.

The V call is TRBV11-2, the J call TRBJ2-4; 8 positions agree with TRBD2. The junction had 4 bases not matched to a gene; V was cut back by 5 bases and J by 7 bases. The CDR3 is made up of 13 amino acids. Germline V CDR1 and CDR2: SGHAT, FQNNGV. The CDR3 DNA sequence: TGTGCCAGCAGCCCTGGACTAGCCAACATTCAGTACTTC. It is translated as CASSPGLANIQYF.

V usage is TRBV18 and J usage is TRBJ2-2; TRBD1 might be the D (6 bases). CDR3 size: 16 residues. V gave up 3 bases and J gave up 0 bases, with 11 bases separating them. Per the germline V gene, CDR1 is KGHSH and CDR2 is LQKENI. For the CDR3, the DNA is TGTGCCAGCTCACCTAGGACAGAGGCGAACACCGGGGAGCTGTTTTTT. Translated, it gives CASSPRTEANTGELFF.

A few counts support this clone. The CDR3 protein is CASSADRRLGYTF. In DNA form, the CDR3 reads TGTGCCAGCAGTGCGGACAGGCGCTTAGGCTACACCTTC. The chain employs TRBV2 and TRBJ1-2; TRBD1 aligns across 7 bases. The V gene's germline CDR1 is SNHLY and CDR2 FYNNEI. The CDR3 runs to 13 residues. V lost 4 bases to trimming and J lost 8 bases; unmatched junction nucleotides: 7.

This clone has only one observation. The same CDR3 is also encoded by other DNA sequences in this sample. V usage is TRBV4-1 and J usage is TRBJ1-2; no clear D. This CDR3 contains 14 residues. Germline V gene lookup returns CDR1 MGHRA and CDR2 YSYEKL. V dropped 0 bases and J dropped 4 bases, with 9 bases sitting between them. The CDR3 sequence is CASSQDLGGYGYTF. CDR3 nucleotides: TGCGCCAGCAGCCAAGATCTCGGAGGCTATGGCTACACCTTC.

The chain joins TRBV28 to TRBJ2-5, with D perhaps assigned TRBD1 or TRBD2 (5 bases each). The CDR3 is made up of 21 amino acids. Germline V gene data show CDR1 as MDHEN and CDR2 as SYDVKM. Trimming shortened V by 3 bases and J by 1 base, and 30 bases separated the two germline ends. The CDR3 region is CASSLGTRAGTLRVLQETQYF. CDR3 bases: TGTGCCAGCAGTTTGGGTACCAGGGCCGGGACCCTGAGGGTCCTCCAAGAGACCCAGTACTTC.

The J gene is TRBJ2-1, the V gene TRBV27; TRBD2 matches 13 bases. This CDR3 comprises 17 residues. The germline CDR1 and CDR2 sequences are MNHEY and SMNVEV (reference sequence). Trimming took 4 bases from V and 8 from J; bases not matched to a gene: 11. In DNA, the CDR3 is TGTGCCAGCAGTTCCCCCGCGACTAGCGGGAGGTTCGATGAGCAGTTCTTC. It codes for CASSSPATSGRFDEQFF.

V gene TRBV4-3 combines with J gene TRBJ2-1, with 12 bases fitting TRBD2. The CDR3 length is 20 residues. Germline CDR1 reads LGHNA; CDR2 reads YSLEER. J lost 1 base, V lost 0 bases, and 10 bases had no gene match. CDR3 amino acids: CASSQDPLAGGPRSYNEQFF. CDR3 bases: TGCGCCAGCAGCCAAGACCCCCTAGCGGGAGGGCCTAGGTCCTACAATGAGCAGTTCTTC.

The chain couples TRBV7-9 to TRBJ2-7, with D unclear. V was cut by 1 base and J by 2 bases, with 6 bases left in between. Germline CDR1 SEHNR, CDR2 FQNEAQ (reference sequence). The CDR3 has 13 amino acids. The CDR3 protein is CASSLDHPYEQYF. CDR3 DNA: TGTGCCAGCAGCTTAGATCATCCCTACGAGCAGTACTTC.

The gene calls are TRBV9 and TRBJ1-3; D gene ambiguous. Trimming stripped 0 bases from V and 4 bases from J, with 11 bases between. There are 15 residues in the CDR3. The germline gives CDR1 SGDLS, CDR2 YYNGEE. The CDR3 here is CASSVAGSQGNTIYF. Written as DNA, the CDR3 is TGTGCCAGCAGCGTAGCTGGCAGTCAGGGAAACACCATATATTTT.

This chain uses TRBV11-2 with TRBJ1-2, with 8 bases matching TRBD1. This CDR3 comprises 15 residues. Germline assignment: CDR1 SGHAT and CDR2 FQNNGV. V lost 4 bases to trimming and J lost 5 bases; unmatched junction nucleotides: 9. As DNA, the CDR3 is TGTGCCAGCAGCTCCCGTGGACAGGGTCGTTATGGCTACACCTTC. Amino acids: CASSSRGQGRYGYTF.

On this clone: Other DNA sequences in the same sample also yield this CDR3. The chain has TRBV6-5 and TRBJ1-2; 8 bases are a match to TRBD1. V gave up 0 bases and J gave up 0 bases; unmatched junction bases: 3. CDR3 length equals 16 residues. Germline loops: CDR1 MNHEY, CDR2 SVGAGI. Here the CDR3 reads CASSYSTGETNYGYTF. The CDR3 nucleotides read TGTGCCAGCAGTTACTCGACAGGGGAAACTAACTATGGCTACACCTTC.

V is TRBV5-1 and J is TRBJ2-1; the D gene is possibly TRBD2 (5 bases). The CDR3 is 18 residues long. Germline CDR1 and CDR2: SGHRS and YFSETQ. The V and J ends lost 3 bases and 6 bases respectively, with 25 bases between them. The CDR3 is CASSSNGLSSNKGNEQFF. DNA for the CDR3: TGCGCCAGCAGCTCGAATGGACTGTCTTCAAATAAGGGCAATGAGCAGTTCTTC. Supplemented by reference TRBV5-1 and TRBJ2-1, the full variable domain reads KAGVTQTPRYLIKTRGQQVTLSCSPISGHRSVSWYQQTPGQGLQFLFEYFSETQRNKGNFPGRFSGRQFSNSRSEMNVSTLELGDSALYLCASSSNGLSSNKGNEQFFGPGTRLTVL.

The V gene is TRBV19, the J gene TRBJ2-2, with a weak D call TRBD2 (6 bases). CDR3 length: 14 residues. Trimming left V 7 bases short and J 3 bases short, with 12 bases between. Germline CDR1 LNHDA, CDR2 SQIVND (reference sequence). The chain's CDR3 is CASTLATYTGELFF. The CDR3 DNA follows: TGTGCCAGTACTCTAGCGACCTACACCGGGGAGCTGTTTTTT.

The V gene is TRBV19, the J gene TRBJ2-3; possibly TRBD2 for D (5 bases). Germline values: CDR1 LNHDA, CDR2 SQIVND (reference sequence). The CDR3 loop spans 13 amino acids. With 1 base removed from V and 8 bases from J, the gap between germline ends came to 10 bases. CDR3 in amino acids: CASSIVGEGTQYF. CDR3 sequence (DNA): TGTGCCAGTAGTATAGTCGGGGAAGGTACGCAGTATTTT.

The chain links TRBV12-5 to TRBJ2-3; either TRBD1 or TRBD2 may fit D (5 bases each). Germline loops: CDR1 LGHNT, CDR2 FRNRAP. This CDR3 is built from 15 residues. Trimming stripped 6 bases from V and 2 bases from J, with 15 bases between. As DNA, the CDR3 is TGTGCTAGTGGCTGGGGCGGGCACTCCACAGATACGCAGTATTTT. Its protein is CASGWGGHSTDTQYF.

On this clone itself: Other DNA sequences within the sample encode an identical CDR3. The chain is built from TRBV27 and TRBJ2-7; D might be TRBD1 or TRBD2, each matching 5 bases. V was clipped by 3 bases and J by 4 bases, with 7 bases between them. CDR3 size: 12 residues. The V gene's germline CDR1 is MNHEY and CDR2 SMNVEV (reference sequence). CDR3 protein: CASSLGVYEQYF. CDR3 bases: TGTGCCAGCAGTTTGGGGGTTTACGAGCAGTACTTC.

This chain joins TRBV9 and TRBJ2-7; D is unresolved. Between the trimmed V and J ends, which lost 1 base and 7 bases, there was a span of 18 bases. Germline CDR1 reads SGDLS; CDR2 reads YYNGEE. The CDR3 totals 15 residues. The DNA of the CDR3 is TGTGCCAGCAGCGTATCGTACGGAGAGATGGGGGAGCAGTACTTC. It translates to CASSVSYGEMGEQYF.